This TCR beta chain was captured in a study of CD8 T cells in Susac syndrome (dated by TCRdb to between 2019 and 2020). About the investigation overall: Repertoire sequencing was used to test whether CD8+ T cell activation and differentiation in Susac syndrome was antigen driven. The study compared CD8+ T cell repertoire clonality among approximately twelve healthy donors, around 14 Susac syndrome patients and approximately 16 multiple sclerosis patients.

High-throughput TCR beta sequencing profiled peripheral blood CD8+ and CD4+ T cells from healthy donors, Susac syndrome patients and multiple sclerosis patients. The multiple sclerosis controls were treatment-naive patients whose relapsing-remitting disease, either stable or active, fulfilled the revised McDonald criteria. Bulk CD8+ and CD4+ T cells were purified magnetically by negative isolation, whereas CD8+ TEMRA cells were enriched by FACS. Blood was drawn into EDTA tubes, processed within 24 hours, and PBMCs were isolated by density gradient centrifugation. PBMCs destined for TCR sequencing were cryopreserved in liquid nitrogen and later thawed in a 37 °C water bath. Purity of sorted or isolated CD4+, CD8+ and CD8+ TEMRA cells was at least 90%. Via the germline V gene (reference sequence), CDR1 is LNHDA and CDR2 SQIVND. Relative to germline, V is 5 bases shorter and J is 0 bases shorter, with 11 bases between their ends. The CDR3 sequence holds 15 residues, the cysteine and phenylalanine included. Here the CDR3 DNA is all that survives: 45 bases in frame from base 1.

As to this clonotype: The clone's antigen remains unknown. Per-nucleotide qualities are absent, and no much larger clonotype sits a single base away.

RNA was extracted using the RNeasy kit, and about 0.45 to 1 ug of the RNA was reverse transcribed with random hexamers. The immunoSEQ multiplex PCR assay, which covers 54 Vbeta and 13 Jbeta segments, was used to amplify TCR beta CDR3 regions. PCR amplification bias was corrected by using a synthetic template baseline for primer optimization and computational correction. The source study handled its data this way. Reads were annotated to V, D and J genes according to IMGT and were analyzed with immunoSEQ Analyzer, with only productive sequences retained. Clonality was calculated as one minus the Shannon entropy normalized by log2 of the number of productive unique sequences. For each patient and control, public and private clones were evaluated among the 100 most prevalent clones. Clones were defined as Susac-specific if absent from the healthy and MS cohorts, from around 1,100 published viral clones and from other ImmuneACCESS disease sequences. The raw public data were reprocessed by TCRdb itself: fastp quality trimming at Q25, MiXCR clonotype calling, in-frame beta chains only. Every CDR3 protein is listed once, alongside the most common genes and DNA of its rows. TCRdb's processing, not the study's, gives the V and J calls here. In this sample the table shows about 76,000 distinct CDR3 sequences, roughly 90% of which occur a single time. Of the sample, 0.5% to 0.65% falls within the top ten clones.

Overall study outcomes, separate from this receptor: The TCR sequencing and HLA analysis was acknowledged to have included a relatively small number of individuals.

This receptor was taken from a human donor with multiple sclerosis. Sequenced: CD8+ T cells from PBMCs. Recombination joined TRBV19 with TRBJ1-5; the best D guess is TRBD1, with 5 bases matching. The CDR3 reads CASSPLGGSNQPQHF. The nucleotides are TGTGCCAGTAGTCCATTGGGGGGTAGCAATCAGCCCCAGCATTTT.